Following are 21 T cell receptor beta chains from one sample sequenced in a study of T cell changes during pregnancy in multiple sclerosis. Measured with immunoSEQ multiplex PCR; TCRdb has only the in-frame clones, and not every one. The table records approximately 29,000 clones, about nine tenths of them present only once. Sample: CD8+ T cells from peripheral blood mononuclear cells, taken before pregnancy. The receptors were sampled from a female donor with multiple sclerosis, enrolled in a pregnancy study.

This sequence joins TRBV12-1 and TRBJ2-5; no check of the table's D call, TRBD1, against the DNA was made. TRBV12-1 is recorded as a pseudogene. There are 15 residues in the CDR3. The DNA for the CDR3 is TGTGCCAGCAGACTCGGACAGGGAGGAGGAGAGACCCAGTACTTC. Its protein product is CASRLGQGGGETQYF.

CDR3 nucleotide sequence: TGTGCCAGTGTAATCGGGGAATCGGGTTCCAATGAGCAGTTCTTC. Protein: CASVIGESGSNEQFF. This chain connects TRBV19 to TRBJ2-1; maybe TRBD2 (5 bases). The germline V gene encodes CDR1 LNHDA and CDR2 SQIVND (reference sequence). V was pared by 8 bases and J by 6 bases, with 20 bases between. CDR3 length equals 15 residues.

V usage is TRBV11-2 and J usage is TRBJ1-2; 10 bases match TRBD1. Germline CDR1 reads SGHAT; CDR2 reads FQNNGV. This CDR3 spans 15 amino acids. With 7 bases clipped from V and 4 bases from J, the junction kept 9 bases outside the gene matches. The CDR3 region is CASTMGQGPGYGYTF. For the CDR3, the DNA is TGTGCCAGCACCATGGGACAGGGGCCAGGCTATGGCTACACCTTC.

This clone was found a few times. The V call is TRBV29-1, the J call TRBJ1-1, with D perhaps TRBD1 (5 bases). Trimming removed 7 bases from V and 1 base from J, with 13 bases in between. From germline, CDR1 is SQVTM and CDR2 ANQGSEA. There are 13 residues in the CDR3. The CDR3 reads CSDTSDRNTEAFF. The CDR3, as DNA: TGCAGCGATACCTCAGACAGGAACACTGAAGCTTTCTTT.

V gene TRBV7-9 combines with J gene TRBJ2-7; 7 nucleotides line up with TRBD2. This CDR3 contains 15 residues. J lost 5 bases, V lost 5 bases, and 12 bases had no gene match. Per germline, CDR1 SEHNR and CDR2 FQNEAQ (reference sequence). The CDR3: CASSNTTSIYNEQYF. In DNA form, the CDR3 reads TGTGCCAGCAGCAACACGACTAGCATTTATAACGAGCAGTACTTC.

The J gene is TRBJ1-4, the V gene TRBV15; 8 nucleotides align to TRBD1. Losses at the gene ends were 0 bases for V and 7 bases for J; bases not matched to a gene: 7. Germline assignment: CDR1 LNHNV and CDR2 YYDKDF (reference sequence). The CDR3 is 16 amino acids. The CDR3 sequence is CATSRDQSGGVEKLFF. CDR3 DNA: TGTGCCACCAGCAGAGATCAGTCAGGGGGCGTTGAAAAACTGTTTTTT.

The chain has TRBV27 and TRBJ2-7, with 7 bases lining up with TRBD2. The junction had 9 bases not matched to a gene; V was cut back by 3 bases and J by 7 bases. The CDR3 covers 14 residues. From germline, CDR1 is MNHEY and CDR2 SMNVEV (reference sequence). DNA of the CDR3: TGTGCCAGCAGTTTCGGGGGGAGGGCTCGTGAGCAGTACTTC. As protein: CASSFGGRAREQYF.

V gene TRBV4-1 combines with J gene TRBJ2-2; TRBD1 aligns across 12 bases. The V gene's germline CDR1 is MGHRA and CDR2 YSYEKL. The CDR3 totals 17 residues. V dropped 3 bases and J dropped 3; count of bases not matched to a gene: 5. This CDR3 reads CASSHLGQGAYTGELFF. As DNA, the CDR3 is TGCGCCAGCAGCCACCTGGGACAGGGGGCTTACACCGGGGAGCTGTTTTTT.

The genes are TRBV11-2 and TRBJ2-7; tentatively, D is TRBD1 (6 bases). The CDR3 is made up of 14 amino acids. Germline assignment: CDR1 SGHAT and CDR2 FQNNGV. V was cut by 5 bases and J by 7 bases, with 18 bases left in between. CDR3 region: CASSTDRKHEEQYF. The CDR3 DNA sequence: TGTGCCAGCAGCACGGACAGAAAACATGAAGAGCAGTACTTC.

This clone has just one count. This CDR3 is CASSLGGTGFGNTIYF. The CDR3 nucleotides read TGTGCCAGCAGCTTAGGAGGGACAGGCTTTGGAAACACCATATATTTT. The chain uses TRBV11-3 and TRBJ1-3; 8 positions match TRBD1. V was clipped by 1 base and J by 3 bases; unmatched bases: 5. The CDR3 length is 16 residues. The germline CDR1 and CDR2 sequences are SGHNT and YENEEA.

V gene TRBV4-3 combines with J gene TRBJ2-1; 10 bases fit TRBD1. V was clipped by 1 base and J by 5 bases; unmatched bases: 11. CDR3 length: 18 amino acids. Germline CDR1 is LGHNA and CDR2 is YSLEER. CDR3 bases: TGCGCCAGCAGCCAAGCCCCTCATTCCGGGACAGGGGACAATGAGCAGTTCTTC. Translated, it gives CASSQAPHSGTGDNEQFF.

A word on this clone: A read error may account for a junction end that differs from germline. The sample has other DNA sequences that encode this CDR3 too. The CDR3 is CASTIRSDTEAFF. The DNA for the CDR3 is TGTGCCAGTACTATTCGCTCGGACACTGAGGCTTTCTTT. The chain combines TRBV19 with TRBJ1-1; TRBD1 is a possible D gene (5 bases). Germline lookup yields CDR1 LNHDA and CDR2 SQIVND (reference sequence). The CDR3 length is 13 residues.

This clone was counted only a few times. The chain is built from TRBV27 and TRBJ1-1, with 11 bases that match TRBD1. CDR3 length: 14 residues. In germline, CDR1 is MNHEY, CDR2 SMNVEV (reference sequence). The V and J ends lost 5 bases and 4 bases, in that order; junction bases with no gene match: 3. CDR3 sequence reads: CASSRTGGGTEAFF. The CDR3 DNA follows: TGTGCCAGCAGTCGGACAGGGGGCGGCACTGAAGCTTTCTTT.

This chain joins TRBV25-1 and TRBJ2-1; tentative D call: TRBD1 (7 bases). The CDR3 extends over 13 amino acids. Per the germline V gene, CDR1 is MGHDK and CDR2 is SYGVNS. V was pared by 8 bases and J by 7 bases, with 15 bases between. The CDR3 DNA reads TGTGCCAGCGGACTCAGGGGGGAGAATGAGCAGTTCTTC. The encoded protein is CASGLRGENEQFF.

The V call is TRBV13, the J call TRBJ2-5; TRBD2 matches 11 bases. The CDR3 totals 14 residues. The germline CDR1 and CDR2 sequences are PRHDT and FYEKMQ (reference sequence). Losses at the gene ends were 2 bases for V and 8 bases for J; bases not matched to a gene: 4. The CDR3 bases are TGTGCCAGCAGCTTATCCACTAGCGGGAGTACCCAGTACTTC. Protein: CASSLSTSGSTQYF.

This chain joins TRBV28 and TRBJ2-7; 9 nucleotides agree with TRBD1. There are 13 residues in the CDR3. V gave up 5 bases and J gave up 3 bases; unmatched junction bases: 2. Looked up from germline, CDR1 is MDHEN and CDR2 is SYDVKM. DNA of the CDR3: TGTGCCAGCAGTCCGGGACAGGGCTACGAGCAGTACTTC. This translates into CASSPGQGYEQYF.

CDR3 residues: CASSHETGAAIYEQYF. Written as DNA, the CDR3 is TGCGCCAGCAGCCACGAGACAGGGGCCGCTATCTACGAGCAGTACTTC. The V call is TRBV4-1, the J call TRBJ2-7; 8 nucleotides align to TRBD1. CDR1 is MGHRA and CDR2 is YSYEKL in the germline V gene. Trimming cost V 3 bases and J 3 bases; bases outside gene matches: 10. The CDR3 extends over 16 amino acids.

The CDR3 reads CASSAWGLGEQYF. The DNA for the CDR3 is TGTGCCAGCAGTGCCTGGGGACTCGGCGAGCAGTACTTC. V gene TRBV27 combines with J gene TRBJ2-7, with TRBD2 as a possible D gene (6 bases). The CDR3 has 13 amino acids. V was trimmed by 5 bases and J by 6 bases, leaving 14 bases between them. CDR1 is MNHEY and CDR2 is SMNVEV in the germline V gene (reference sequence).

This rearrangement joins TRBV19 to TRBJ2-7; 11 bases are shared with TRBD1. V gave up 5 bases and J gave up 3 bases; unmatched junction bases: 3. The germline V gene encodes CDR1 LNHDA and CDR2 SQIVND (reference sequence). The CDR3 consists of 14 residues. DNA of the CDR3: TGTGCCAGTAGTTACGGGACAGGGGGCTACGAGCAGTACTTC. Amino acids: CASSYGTGGYEQYF. Full variable domain (outside the CDR3, taken from reference TRBV19 and TRBJ2-7): DGGITQSPKYLFRKEGQNVTLSCEQNLNHDAMYWYRQDPGQGLRLIYYSQIVNDFQKGDIAEGYSVSREKKESFPLTVTSAQKNPTAFYLCASSYGTGGYEQYFGPGTRLTVT.

The V gene is TRBV9, the J gene TRBJ1-4; D unresolved. The ends were cut back, 4 bases at V and 6 bases at J, with 16 bases in the middle. This CDR3 has 15 residues. The V gene's germline CDR1 is SGDLS and CDR2 YYNGEE. This CDR3 is CASSTRGRSDEKLFF. In nucleotides, the CDR3 is TGTGCCAGCAGCACCCGGGGAAGAAGCGATGAAAAACTGTTTTTT.

This sequence joins TRBV28 and TRBJ2-3, with TRBD1 identical over 7 bases. The CDR3 runs 15 residues. The germline CDR1 and CDR2 sequences are MDHEN and SYDVKM. The V and J ends lost 5 bases and 1 base, in that order; junction bases with no gene match: 6. The CDR3: CASSPRDSGTDTQYF. The DNA of the CDR3 is TGTGCCAGCAGTCCCCGGGACAGCGGCACAGATACGCAGTATTTT.